Listed below are T cell receptor beta chains from one sample, sequenced in a study of cytomegalovirus exposure and HLA in healthy donors. The assay was immunoSEQ multiplex PCR, and TCRdb's table has in-frame clones only and misses some. The repertoire consists of just over 150,000 clones, with around four fifths occurring once and the leading ten covering under 1.5%. What was sequenced was PBMCs. The receptor set was obtained from a woman aged 25-40 years in good health and CMV-seronegative. Each CDR3 is given with its conserved first and last residue. Each record gives: V gene, D gene, clone size, J gene, CDR3 protein. A D gene is named only where the DNA matches it firmly. Size tells how often a clone was seen (once, few, many) or the class of an expanded clone, and some rows leave it out.

>TRBV30|TRBD2|NA|TRBJ2-2
CAWSVRLAGGRGELFF
>TRBV28|NA|NA|TRBJ2-2
CASGRAGSNTGELFF
>TRBV4-1|NA|NA|TRBJ1-4
CASSHAFGEREKLFF
>TRBV6-1|NA|NA|TRBJ1-4
CANSREYNEKLFF
>TRBV5-1|NA|NA|TRBJ1-1
CASRSGYGGGTEAFF
>TRBV7-9|TRBD2|NA|TRBJ2-1
CASSPGLASYNEQFF
>TRBV6-1|TRBD1|NA|TRBJ2-3
CASRSRDRGADTQYF
>TRBV18|TRBD1|NA|TRBJ1-1
CASSSDRQGSEAFF
>TRBV28|TRBD1|NA|TRBJ1-2
CASSNRQGGYTF
>TRBV11-2|NA|NA|TRBJ2-7
CASSRSRGETYEQYF
>TRBV7-3|NA|few|TRBJ2-2
CASSSRRVTNTGELFF
>TRBV28|TRBD1|NA|TRBJ1-2
CASTPPYRGGYTF
>TRBV19|NA|NA|TRBJ1-2
CASSIADRNYGYTF
>TRBV28|TRBD1|NA|TRBJ1-1
CASLGTGNTEAFF
>TRBV27|NA|NA|TRBJ1-4
CASTFVGGPGKLFF
>TRBV5-1|NA|NA|TRBJ1-1
CASSLGAPENTEAFF
>TRBV9|TRBD1|once|TRBJ1-4
CASSVVRTGGKLFF
>TRBV27|TRBD1|NA|TRBJ2-1
CASSPTGGRHNEQFF
>TRBV5-1|NA|NA|TRBJ2-1
CASSLGLNYEQFF
>TRBV11-3|NA|NA|TRBJ2-3
CASSLSRTDTQYF
>TRBV5-1|TRBD1|once|TRBJ2-2
CASSLEDRGDTGELFF
>TRBV6-6|TRBD1|NA|TRBJ2-7
CASSYGTGAYEQYF
>TRBV4-1|NA|NA|NA
CASSQVRDSYEQYF
>TRBV19|TRBD1|NA|TRBJ2-7
CATSSTGVYEQYF
>TRBV6-4|NA|NA|TRBJ2-4
CASSSPGQPADIQYF
>TRBV30|TRBD2|NA|TRBJ2-3
CAWRGLAGGYTDTQYF
>TRBV29-1|TRBD1|NA|TRBJ2-4
CSVGQGNGIQYF
>TRBV15|TRBD1|NA|TRBJ2-7
CATSQGTGGFYEQYF
>TRBV19|NA|NA|TRBJ1-2
CASSKLDRNYGYTF
>TRBV6-1|NA|few|TRBJ1-4
CASSDWVGDEKLFF
>TRBV15|NA|once|TRBJ1-4
CATSRHLTGNNEKLFF
>TRBV5-1|NA|NA|TRBJ2-3
CASSLGLYGDTQYF
>TRBV6-4|NA|NA|TRBJ1-1
CATDGGTEAFF
>TRBV7-7|TRBD2|once|TRBJ2-2
CASSPGSSGASGTGELFF
>TRBV30|TRBD1|once|TRBJ1-1
CAWSPSTGGRNTEAFF
>TRBV18|NA|NA|TRBJ1-1
CASSPVSGVDTEAFF
>TRBV28|TRBD2|NA|TRBJ2-3
CASSFSGGVADTQYF
>TRBV7-2|NA|NA|TRBJ1-6
CASSPTAYNSPLHF
>TRBV23-1|TRBD2|once|TRBJ2-3
CASSHKTSGGSRTDTQYF
>TRBV5-5|TRBD1|NA|TRBJ2-7
CASSITGTGDEQYF
>TRBV5-6|TRBD1|NA|TRBJ1-5
CASSLGQGGPQHF
>TRBV6-1|NA|NA|TRBJ1-1
CASELRVFGAFF
>TRBV18|TRBD2|NA|TRBJ2-7
CASSGLAGGRFSYEQYF
>TRBV7-3|NA|NA|TRBJ2-2
CASSWAGNTGELFF
>TRBV5-1|NA|NA|TRBJ2-3
CASSLFPAKGTDTQYF
>TRBV7-2|NA|NA|TRBJ2-1
CASSLTPRSSYNEQFF
>TRBV7-2|TRBD1|NA|TRBJ1-2
CASSLDRGPSYGYTF
>TRBV2|TRBD1|NA|TRBJ1-2
CASSSTGAGYTF
>TRBV6-1|TRBD2|NA|TRBJ2-5
CASSEATSGAQETQYF
>TRBV16|NA|NA|TRBJ1-5
CASSQLAGFSNQPQHF
>TRBV6-1|NA|NA|TRBJ2-7
CASLTPSVGSYEQYF
>TRBV10-3|TRBD2|few|TRBJ2-1
CAISDRLAGVDEQFF
>TRBV2|NA|NA|TRBJ1-1
CASSLYRETEAFF
>TRBV10-3|TRBD2|NA|TRBJ2-5
CATSDPGGASQETQYF
>TRBV4-1|NA|NA|TRBJ2-5
CASSPGQQETQYF